A selection of T cell receptor beta chains follows, all from one sample in a study of T cell repertoires in cytomegalovirus infection. The antigens of these receptors remain unknown. TCRdb itself ran the reads through MiXCR, one entry per CDR3 protein. This table has approximately 110,000 distinct CDR3 sequences, 32% appearing once. Sequenced here: CD8+ T cells from cultured PBMCs, sampled from culture after CMV antigen stimulation. The receptors stem from a human donor in good health (CMV status not recorded). Some clones in this sample may be carry-over from other donors' samples. The CDR3 runs from the conserved cysteine through the conserved F or W. The D gene is left open where the match is weak. Only part of the rows carry a size: once, few, many, or a class if the clone is expanded.

cdr3_length: 21
j_call: TRBJ2-5
clone_size: -
v_call: TRBV20-1
d_call: -
cdr3_aa: CSARGSLWDGGIRVIQETQYF
cdr3_nt: TGCAGTGCTAGAGGCTCCCTTTGGGACGGGGGTATAAGGGTAATCCAAGAGACCCAGTACTTC

cdr3_length: 17
j_call: TRBJ1-6
clone_size: few
v_call: TRBV7-8
d_call: -
cdr3_aa: CASSLEWGADTNSPLHF
cdr3_nt: TGTGCCAGCAGCTTAGAATGGGGGGCCGATACTAATTCACCCCTCCACTTT

cdr3_length: 17
j_call: TRBJ1-1
clone_size: few
v_call: TRBV7-6
d_call: -
cdr3_aa: CASGARSPRGLHTEAFF
cdr3_nt: TGTGCCAGCGGAGCCCGATCCCCTCGGGGCCTGCACACTGAAGCTTTCTTT

cdr3_length: 18
j_call: TRBJ2-1
clone_size: -
v_call: TRBV7-8
d_call: TRBD2
cdr3_aa: CASSFGRGGPGSYNEQFF
cdr3_nt: TGTGCCAGCAGCTTTGGACGGGGGGGCCCCGGCTCCTACAATGAGCAGTTCTTC

cdr3_length: 11
j_call: TRBJ2-7
clone_size: -
v_call: TRBV6-6
d_call: -
cdr3_aa: CASYRPYEQYF
cdr3_nt: TGTGCCAGCTACAGGCCCTACGAGCAGTACTTC

cdr3_length: 11
j_call: TRBJ2-3
clone_size: many
v_call: TRBV7-3
d_call: TRBD1
cdr3_aa: CASSIGQGQYF
cdr3_nt: TGTGCCAGCAGCATCGGACAGGGGCAGTATTTT

cdr3_length: 12
j_call: TRBJ1-6
clone_size: -
v_call: TRBV7-9
d_call: -
cdr3_aa: CASSLGRSPLHF
cdr3_nt: TGTGCCAGCAGCTTGGGGCGGTCACCCCTCCACTTT

cdr3_length: 13
j_call: TRBJ1-1
clone_size: -
v_call: TRBV6-5
d_call: -
cdr3_aa: CASSRGTSTEAFF
cdr3_nt: TGTGCCAGCAGTCGGGGGACAAGTACTGAAGCTTTCTTT

cdr3_length: 14
j_call: TRBJ2-7
clone_size: -
v_call: TRBV7-8
d_call: TRBD1
cdr3_aa: CASRPGTGTYEQYF
cdr3_nt: TGTGCCAGCAGACCCGGGACAGGAACCTACGAGCAGTACTTC

cdr3_length: 16
j_call: TRBJ1-1
clone_size: few
v_call: TRBV6-5
d_call: -
cdr3_aa: CASRPDGGAWNTEAFF
cdr3_nt: TGTGCCAGCAGGCCGGACGGAGGGGCCTGGAACACTGAAGCTTTCTTT